This T cell receptor (beta chain) originates from a study of yellow fever vaccine responses in identical twins. Study-wide points: Twins showed a vaccine T cell response that reportedly seemed partly convergent, partly personalized.

In TCRdb, the RT-PCR reads were re-called with MiXCR into one record per CDR3 protein. This sample has around 16,000 distinct CDR3 sequences, with roughly four fifths found just once. V lost 1 base, J lost 5 bases, and 6 bases stayed unmatched. CDR3 length: 16 amino acids. The germline gives CDR1 SGHVS, CDR2 FNYEAQ. Points on this clonotype: Its antigen is unknown.

Sequences were derived from T cells from blood (PBMCs), unsorted or a sorted subset (not recorded which), sampled before or after yellow fever vaccination (not recorded which). The gene calls are TRBV7-6 and TRBJ1-1, with 11 bases lining up with TRBD1. This clonotype was sampled from a woman aged 18-29 years who received the yellow fever vaccine. In DNA form, the CDR3 reads TGTGCCAGCAGCTTAGGGACAGGGGGCGGAGGAACTGAAGCTTTCTTT. It is translated as CASSLGTGGGGTEAFF.